This TCR beta chain was sequenced for a study of regulatory T cells in long-lasting Graves disease. Study outcomes and limitations: Relative to newly diagnosed Graves' patients, persistent ones had lower TCR diversity.

J gave up 3 bases and V 6 bases, and 5 bases lay outside the gene matches. Germline-derived CDR1 and CDR2 are DFQATT and SNEGSKA (reference sequence). The CDR3 has 13 amino acids. This clonotype was found a few times. What it binds is unknown. Time point described: newly diagnosed GD, antithyroid drugs for less than 3 months. Following extraction of RNA from PBMCs, that RNA was used to make the TCR library. HTBI primers from iRepertoire and Arm-PCR of CDR3 regions yielded the TCR beta libraries. TCRdb itself ran the multiplex PCR reads through MiXCR, one entry per CDR3 protein. The sample has about 450,000 distinct CDR3 sequences; about 16% are singletons. These sequences were also reported in another study, on T cells in Graves' hyperthyroidism and ophthalmopathy.

The sequence derives from a woman aged 30 to 39 with Graves disease. The chain links TRBV20-1 to TRBJ2-7, with 10 bases identical to TRBD2. The sample here was peripheral blood mononuclear cells (PBMCs), taken at new diagnosis, from a patient treated with antithyroid drugs. CDR3 amino acids: CSAPAGGDYEQYF. The CDR3 bases are TGCAGTGCCCCAGCGGGAGGGGACTACGAGCAGTACTTC.